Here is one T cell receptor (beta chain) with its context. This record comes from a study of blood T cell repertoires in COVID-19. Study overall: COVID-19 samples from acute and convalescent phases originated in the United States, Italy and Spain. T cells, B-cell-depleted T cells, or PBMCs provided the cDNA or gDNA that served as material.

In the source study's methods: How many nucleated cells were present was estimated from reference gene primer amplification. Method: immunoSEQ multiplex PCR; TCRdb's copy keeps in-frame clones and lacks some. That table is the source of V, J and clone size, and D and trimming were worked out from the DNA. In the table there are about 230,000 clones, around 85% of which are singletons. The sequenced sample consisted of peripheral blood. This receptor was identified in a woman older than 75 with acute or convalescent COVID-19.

The CDR3 region is CASSSGLPSTDTQYF. The CDR3 DNA reads TGTGCCAGCAGTTCGGGATTACCTAGCACAGATACGCAGTATTTT. This chain uses TRBV6-5 with TRBJ2-3, with D perhaps matching TRBD2 (5 bases). V shed 4 bases and J shed 0 bases, with 11 bases lying between them. Germline loops: CDR1 MNHEY, CDR2 SVGAGI. This CDR3 comprises 15 residues.